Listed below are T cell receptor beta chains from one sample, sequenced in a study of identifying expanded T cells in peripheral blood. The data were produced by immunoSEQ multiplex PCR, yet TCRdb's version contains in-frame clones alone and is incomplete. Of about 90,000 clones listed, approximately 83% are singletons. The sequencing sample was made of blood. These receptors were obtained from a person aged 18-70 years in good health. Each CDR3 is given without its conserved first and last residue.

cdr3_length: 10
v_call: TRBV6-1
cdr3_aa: ASRRGNSPLH

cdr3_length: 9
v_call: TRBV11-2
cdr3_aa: ASSPYNEQF

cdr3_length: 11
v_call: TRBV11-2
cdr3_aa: ASSRDRGSPLH

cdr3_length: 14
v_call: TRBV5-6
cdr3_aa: ASSLGEWWGLTEAF

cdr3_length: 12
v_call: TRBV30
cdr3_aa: AWSPTVRRNTIY

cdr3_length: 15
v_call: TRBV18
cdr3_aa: ASSPGLSSDQGNGYT

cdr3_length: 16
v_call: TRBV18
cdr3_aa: ASSPQVRSKTDSEGYT

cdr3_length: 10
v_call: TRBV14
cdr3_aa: ASSSRLGGAF

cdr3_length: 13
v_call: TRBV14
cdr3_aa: ASSQDFGGVYGYT

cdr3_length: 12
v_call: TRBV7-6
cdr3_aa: ASSFAGSYNEQF

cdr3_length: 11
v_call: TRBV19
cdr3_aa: ASSPVTGYGYT

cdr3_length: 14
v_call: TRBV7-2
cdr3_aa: ASSFQAPGTNEKLF

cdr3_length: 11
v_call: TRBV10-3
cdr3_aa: AATGLLEEPQH

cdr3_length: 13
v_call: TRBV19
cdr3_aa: ASSKGTVSEQPQH

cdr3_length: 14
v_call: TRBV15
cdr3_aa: ATSRETAFNPDTQY

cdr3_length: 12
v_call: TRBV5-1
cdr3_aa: ASSKQGGNTEAF

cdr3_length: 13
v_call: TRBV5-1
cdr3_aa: ASSLQGAQGNTIY

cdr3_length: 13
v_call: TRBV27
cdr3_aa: ASSLVRGYDSPLH

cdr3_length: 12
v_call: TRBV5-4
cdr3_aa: ASSIQGANQPQH

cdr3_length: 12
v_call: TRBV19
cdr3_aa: ASSRDRGFEKLF

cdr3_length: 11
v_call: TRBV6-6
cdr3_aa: ASSHNSNEKLF

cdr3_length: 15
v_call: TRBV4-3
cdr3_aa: ASSQDYRTDYTYEQY

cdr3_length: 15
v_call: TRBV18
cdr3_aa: ASSPYSGQRMNTEAF

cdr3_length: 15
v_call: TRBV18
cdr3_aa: ASSPLGTRKYQETQY

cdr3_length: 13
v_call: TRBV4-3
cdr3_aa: ASSQDRTLISEAF

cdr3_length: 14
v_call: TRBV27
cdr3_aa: ASSPKQGAAYNEQF

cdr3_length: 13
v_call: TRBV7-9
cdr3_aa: ASSQDRGVNTEAF

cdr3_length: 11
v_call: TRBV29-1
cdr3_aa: SVRDSWGEKLF

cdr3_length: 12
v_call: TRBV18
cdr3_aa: ASSPPGGSYGYT

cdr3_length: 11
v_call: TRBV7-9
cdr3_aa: ASSSGGGQPQH

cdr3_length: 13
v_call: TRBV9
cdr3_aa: ASSVRPGVNTEAF

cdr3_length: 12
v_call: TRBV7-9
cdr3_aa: ASTGTASNYGYT

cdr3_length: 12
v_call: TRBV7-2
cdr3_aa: ASSSPGYQETQY

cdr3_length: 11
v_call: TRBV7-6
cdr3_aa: ASSLEQLYEQY

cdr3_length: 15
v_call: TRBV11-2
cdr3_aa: ASSPRARDRLNTEAF

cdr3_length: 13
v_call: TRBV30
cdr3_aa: AWSQGGSGANVLT

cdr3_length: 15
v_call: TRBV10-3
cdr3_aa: AISREGGWDSNQPQH

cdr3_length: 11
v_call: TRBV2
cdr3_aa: ASSRDRDYGYT

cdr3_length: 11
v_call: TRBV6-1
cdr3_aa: ASCFRGNTEAF

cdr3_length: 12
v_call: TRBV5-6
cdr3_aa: ASSLGTAHVLQH

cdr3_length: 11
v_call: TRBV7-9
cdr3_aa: ASRVGGYYEQY

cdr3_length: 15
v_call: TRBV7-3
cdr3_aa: ASSSKGHSPGANVLT

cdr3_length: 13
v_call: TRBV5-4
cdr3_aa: ASSPETGSINTIY

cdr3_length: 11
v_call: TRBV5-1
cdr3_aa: ASSPTDDYGYT

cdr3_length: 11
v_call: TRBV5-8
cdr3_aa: ASSFEVNEKLF

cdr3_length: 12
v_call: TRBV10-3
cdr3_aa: ATNHRLQRNTIY

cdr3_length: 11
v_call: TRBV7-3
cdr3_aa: ASSRTSTDTQY

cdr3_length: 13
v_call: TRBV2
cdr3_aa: ASSKMTGAGYEQY

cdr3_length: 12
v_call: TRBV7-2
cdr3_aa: ASSTGQGHYGYT

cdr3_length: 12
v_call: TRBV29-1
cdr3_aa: SVDGTVPGGGYT

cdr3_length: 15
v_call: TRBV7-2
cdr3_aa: ASSGTGFNSGANVLT

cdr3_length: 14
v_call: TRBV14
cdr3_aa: ASSQEGVLAGETQY

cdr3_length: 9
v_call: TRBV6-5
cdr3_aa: ASSYGQGQY

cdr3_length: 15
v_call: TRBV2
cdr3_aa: ASSASKRGGRRDTQY

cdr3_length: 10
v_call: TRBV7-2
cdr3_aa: ASSSDRGSQY